A selection of T cell receptor beta chains follows, all from one sample in a study of PD-L1 blockade in urothelial cancer. The data were produced by immunoSEQ multiplex PCR, yet TCRdb's version contains in-frame clones alone and is incomplete. The repertoire consists of roughly 40,000 clones, with around 90% occurring once and the leading ten covering 5.5% to 8%. The source material was PBMCs, sampled around atezolizumab (anti-PD-L1) treatment. Every receptor here comes from a man in his 70s with urothelial cancer. Both conserved end residues are part of each CDR3. Fields, in order: V gene, clone size, D gene, J gene, CDR3 DNA, CDR3 protein. The D gene is left open where the match is weak. Part of the rows lack a size; the others show once, few, many or a class for expanded clones.

V: TRBV5-6
size: NA
D: TRBD2
J: TRBJ2-1
DNA: TGTGCCAGCAGCAAAGGGACTAGTGGGGAGCAGTTCTTC
CDR3: CASSKGTSGEQFF

V: TRBV29-1
size: once
D: TRBD2
J: TRBJ2-3
DNA: TGCAGCATCGGGACTAGCGGGAGAGCAGATACGCAGTATTTT
CDR3: CSIGTSGRADTQYF

V: TRBV29-1
size: NA
D: TRBD2
J: TRBJ2-5
DNA: TGCAGCGTTGCATCTAGCGGGAGCTTGGAGACCCAGTACTTC
CDR3: CSVASSGSLETQYF

V: TRBV30
size: NA
D: NA
J: TRBJ1-2
DNA: TGTGCCTATACGGGGGTGAACTATGGCTACACCTTC
CDR3: CAYTGVNYGYTF

V: TRBV5-1
size: NA
D: TRBD2
J: TRBJ2-5
DNA: TGCGCCAGCAGCAACGGACTAGCGGGAGACGAGACCCAGTACTTC
CDR3: CASSNGLAGDETQYF

V: TRBV5-1
size: NA
D: NA
J: TRBJ1-3
DNA: TGCGCCAGCAGCTTGGACTATCTCTCTGGAAACACCATATATTTT
CDR3: CASSLDYLSGNTIYF

V: TRBV19
size: NA
D: NA
J: TRBJ2-7
DNA: TGTGCCAGTAAGGAGGCAGGTCAGGACGAGCAGTACTTC
CDR3: CASKEAGQDEQYF

V: TRBV4-1
size: NA
D: NA
J: TRBJ1-4
DNA: TGCGCCAGCAGCCAAGGACGGACAAATGAAAAACTGTTTTTT
CDR3: CASSQGRTNEKLFF

V: TRBV7-3
size: NA
D: TRBD2
J: TRBJ2-1
DNA: TGTGCCAGCAGCTTACCCGGCTTAGCGGGAGGATTCGATGAGCAGTTCTTC
CDR3: CASSLPGLAGGFDEQFF

V: TRBV6-1
size: NA
D: NA
J: TRBJ2-5
DNA: TGTGCCAGCAGTGAAATTTACTTGGAGACCCAGTACTTC
CDR3: CASSEIYLETQYF

V: TRBV9
size: NA
D: TRBD1
J: TRBJ1-6
DNA: TGTGCCAGCAGCGGGGGGACAGGGAAGAATTCACCCCTCCACTTT
CDR3: CASSGGTGKNSPLHF

V: TRBV28
size: NA
D: TRBD1
J: TRBJ1-2
DNA: TGTGCCAGCAGTAGACAGGGGGCGCGGTTTTATGGCTACACCTTC
CDR3: CASSRQGARFYGYTF

V: TRBV18
size: NA
D: TRBD2
J: TRBJ2-2
DNA: TGTGCCAGCTCAGCCGTTCTAGCGGGAGCCACCGGGGAGCTGTTTTTT
CDR3: CASSAVLAGATGELFF

V: TRBV5-1
size: NA
D: NA
J: TRBJ2-7
DNA: TGCGCCAGCAGCTTCGATAGAGGGACCTACGAGCAGTACTTC
CDR3: CASSFDRGTYEQYF

V: TRBV18
size: once
D: TRBD2
J: TRBJ2-7
DNA: TGTGCCAGCTCACCCGGGACTAGCGGGAGGGCCCCGGTTGGCGAGCAGTACTTC
CDR3: CASSPGTSGRAPVGEQYF

V: TRBV5-4
size: NA
D: TRBD2
J: TRBJ2-5
DNA: TGTGCCAGCAGCTCGGGGACTAGCGGGAAAGAGACCCAGTACTTC
CDR3: CASSSGTSGKETQYF

V: TRBV5-4
size: once
D: NA
J: TRBJ2-7
DNA: TGTGCCAGCAGCCTGGGGGGCTCCATAGCTTACGAGCAGTACTTC
CDR3: CASSLGGSIAYEQYF

V: TRBV19
size: NA
D: TRBD2
J: TRBJ2-3
DNA: TGTGCCAGTAGTAATGTAGCGGGGAACACAGATACGCAGTATTTT
CDR3: CASSNVAGNTDTQYF

V: TRBV2
size: NA
D: TRBD1
J: TRBJ1-1
DNA: TGTGCCAGCAGAGGAGGGGCAGGGGGTGGGAACACTGAAGCTTTCTTT
CDR3: CASRGGAGGGNTEAFF

V: TRBV9
size: NA
D: NA
J: TRBJ2-1
DNA: TGTGCCAGCAGCGTAGACCTTCCGGGACTGGTCTTAGATGAGCAGTTCTTC
CDR3: CASSVDLPGLVLDEQFF

V: TRBV7-8
size: NA
D: TRBD2
J: TRBJ2-2
DNA: TGTGCCAGCAGCTTAGACTGGACTAGCAACACCGGGGAGCTGTTTTTT
CDR3: CASSLDWTSNTGELFF

V: TRBV9
size: NA
D: NA
J: TRBJ1-1
DNA: TGTGCCAGCAGCGTGATGGGGGCGTCTGAAGCTTTCTTT
CDR3: CASSVMGASEAFF

V: TRBV30
size: NA
D: NA
J: TRBJ1-1
DNA: TGTGCCTCTTTCCTAATGAACACTGAAGCTTTCTTT
CDR3: CASFLMNTEAFF

V: TRBV21-1
size: NA
D: NA
J: TRBJ2-5
DNA: TGTGCCAGCAGCAGGCAAAGATCCCAGTACTTC
CDR3: CASSRQRSQYF

V: TRBV9
size: NA
D: TRBD2
J: TRBJ2-4
DNA: TGTGCCAGCAGCGTAGAGGGGCTAGCGGGAGACCCAGCCAAAAACATTCAGTACTTC
CDR3: CASSVEGLAGDPAKNIQYF

V: TRBV30
size: NA
D: TRBD2
J: TRBJ2-4
DNA: TGTGCCTGGGACACCGGGACTAGCGGGTTTAAAAACATTCAGTACTTC
CDR3: CAWDTGTSGFKNIQYF

V: TRBV7-9
size: NA
D: TRBD1
J: TRBJ2-6
DNA: TGTGCCAGCAGCTCCCCCGGGACAGGGGGCTTTGGGGCCAACGTCCTGACTTTC
CDR3: CASSSPGTGGFGANVLTF

V: TRBV9
size: NA
D: NA
J: TRBJ2-3
DNA: TGTGCCAGCAGCGTAGGGGCTAGCGGCACAGATACGCAGTATTTT
CDR3: CASSVGASGTDTQYF

V: TRBV7-9
size: NA
D: TRBD2
J: TRBJ2-2
DNA: TGTGCCAGCAGCTTAGGACTAGCGGGAGTCACCGGGGAGCTGTTTTTT
CDR3: CASSLGLAGVTGELFF

V: TRBV19
size: NA
D: NA
J: TRBJ1-2
DNA: TGTGCCAGTAGCTATAACTATGGCTACACCTTC
CDR3: CASSYNYGYTF

V: TRBV9
size: NA
D: NA
J: TRBJ1-1
DNA: TGTGCCAGCAGCGGTGGACAGCGGAACACTGAAGCTTTCTTT
CDR3: CASSGGQRNTEAFF

V: TRBV19
size: NA
D: NA
J: TRBJ2-1
DNA: TGTGCCAGTAGTATAGTGGGGGTTGGGGGCGATGAGCAGTTCTTC
CDR3: CASSIVGVGGDEQFF

V: TRBV2
size: NA
D: TRBD2
J: TRBJ2-5
DNA: TGTGCCAGCAGGGAGGGGACTAGCGGATTTATACAGACCCAGTACTTC
CDR3: CASREGTSGFIQTQYF

V: TRBV25-1
size: NA
D: NA
J: TRBJ1-1
DNA: TGTGCCAGCAGGGAAACAGGGATCATGAACACTGAAGCTTTCTTT
CDR3: CASRETGIMNTEAFF

V: TRBV6-5
size: NA
D: TRBD2
J: TRBJ2-1
DNA: TGTGCCAGCAGCGGCCGACTAGCGGCATACAATGAGCAGTTCTTC
CDR3: CASSGRLAAYNEQFF

V: TRBV5-6
size: NA
D: TRBD2
J: TRBJ2-3
DNA: TGTGCCAGCAGCTTTGTGGCGCCCGGGGGGGATACGCAGTATTTT
CDR3: CASSFVAPGGDTQYF

V: TRBV15
size: once
D: NA
J: TRBJ2-1
DNA: TGTGCCACCAGCAGAAGCGGGTCTACCTACAATGAGCAGTTCTTC
CDR3: CATSRSGSTYNEQFF

V: TRBV28
size: NA
D: TRBD1
J: TRBJ1-2
DNA: TGTGCCAGCAGTCGCCGGGACAGGCTCTATGGCTACACCTTC
CDR3: CASSRRDRLYGYTF

V: TRBV7-9
size: few
D: NA
J: TRBJ2-1
DNA: TGTGCCAGCAGCTTTGGTACTACCAATGAGCAGTTCTTC
CDR3: CASSFGTTNEQFF

V: TRBV29-1
size: NA
D: TRBD1
J: TRBJ1-2
DNA: TGCAGCGCCCGGACAGGAACAATCTATGGCTACACCTTC
CDR3: CSARTGTIYGYTF

V: TRBV19
size: NA
D: TRBD1
J: TRBJ1-2
DNA: TGTGCCAGTAGCCGGGACAGGGGGCGTAACTATGGCTACACCTTC
CDR3: CASSRDRGRNYGYTF

V: TRBV6-6
size: NA
D: TRBD1
J: TRBJ2-7
DNA: TGTGCCAGCAGTTACTCTAGGGACAGGGGGTCCTACGAGCAGTACTTC
CDR3: CASSYSRDRGSYEQYF

V: TRBV5-5
size: NA
D: TRBD2
J: TRBJ2-5
DNA: TGTGCCAGCAGCTTGGCCGGGGGACTAGCGGCAAACACATACCAAGAGACCCAGTACTTC
CDR3: CASSLAGGLAANTYQETQYF

V: TRBV19
size: NA
D: TRBD2
J: TRBJ2-5
DNA: TGTGCCAGTAATGGGCTAGCGGCCGGGGAGGCCCAGTACTTC
CDR3: CASNGLAAGEAQYF

V: TRBV5-6
size: NA
D: TRBD1
J: TRBJ2-7
DNA: TGTGCCAGCAGCTTTAGGGGACAGGGGGCCTACGAGCAGTACTTC
CDR3: CASSFRGQGAYEQYF

V: TRBV5-5
size: NA
D: TRBD2
J: TRBJ2-3
DNA: TGTGCCAGCAGCTTGCGACTAGCGGGGGGTCTGGGCACAGATACGCAGTATTTT
CDR3: CASSLRLAGGLGTDTQYF

V: TRBV27
size: NA
D: TRBD2
J: TRBJ2-7
DNA: TGTGCCAGCAGTCGACTAGCGACAGCCTACGAGCAGTACTTC
CDR3: CASSRLATAYEQYF

V: TRBV9
size: NA
D: NA
J: TRBJ1-1
DNA: TGTGCCAGCACCCTGGACAGCGTGAACACTGAAGCTTTCTTT
CDR3: CASTLDSVNTEAFF

V: TRBV5-1
size: NA
D: TRBD2
J: TRBJ2-2
DNA: TGCGCCAGCAGCCCACGACTAGCTAACACCGGGGAGCTGTTTTTT
CDR3: CASSPRLANTGELFF